These 28 T cell receptor beta chains share one sample of origin, sequenced in a study of patients and donors after allogeneic stem cell transplantation (TCRdb year 2020). Receptor amplification or capture employed RT-PCR. The listed sequencing device is NextSeq 550. TCRdb reworked the public reads: Q25 trimming with fastp, MiXCR clone assembly, productive beta chains retained. Rows are combined by CDR3 protein, so each entry shows the most common genes and DNA. A total of about 960,000 distinct CDR3 sequences appear in this sample, 18% of them only once. The ten biggest clones cover 5% to 6.5% of the sample. Sequencing used blood, either unsorted or a sorted T cell fraction (not recorded which). The receptor source for this set is a human donor who was either an allogeneic HSCT recipient or a stem cell or donor lymphocyte infusion donor (not recorded which). It is not recorded whose cells these are; they may come from a transplant donor.

The CDR3 loop reads CASALAGGSTDTQYF. In DNA, the CDR3 is TGTGCTAGTGCCTTAGCGGGAGGCTCCACAGATACGCAGTATTTT. The rearrangement links TRBV12-5 to TRBJ2-3; 10 nucleotides align to TRBD2. This CDR3 contains 15 residues. Germline trimming cut 7 bases from V and 2 bases from J; bases unmatched to any gene: 6. CDR1 and CDR2 from the germline V gene are LGHNT and FRNRAP.

The V gene is TRBV12-3 or TRBV12-4, the J gene TRBJ1-6, with D possibly matching TRBD1 (5 bases). There are 15 residues in the CDR3. The V and J ends lost 3 bases and 6 bases respectively, with 12 bases between them. The CDR3 sequence: CASSFSGGSNSPLHF. CDR3 coding DNA: TGTGCCAGCAGTTTTTCGGGGGGTAGTAATTCACCCCTCCACTTT.

There are many counts of this clonotype. V and J are TRBV27 and TRBJ2-7; possibly TRBD1 or TRBD2 for D (5 bases each). The V gene lost 6 bases and the J gene lost 1 base, with 10 bases spanning the gap. Germline V gene lookup returns CDR1 MNHEY and CDR2 SMNVEV (reference sequence). The CDR3 contains 13 residues. The CDR3 DNA is TGTGCCAGCAGCTTGGGACCTTCCTACGAGCAGTACTTC. It yields the protein CASSLGPSYEQYF.

This clonotype was recorded many times. The chain links TRBV12-3 or TRBV12-4 to TRBJ1-2; D remains unclear. This CDR3 has 11 residues. Trimming removed 8 bases at V and 7 bases at J, with 11 bases between. For the CDR3, the DNA is TGTGCCAGCTACTTTGGTTCTGGCTACACCTTC. Amino acids: CASYFGSGYTF.

The gene calls are TRBV12-3 or TRBV12-4 and TRBJ2-1; 15 bases line up with TRBD2. The CDR3 consists of 14 residues. The ends lost 6 bases at V and 12 bases at J; junction bases unmatched: 6. The CDR3 region is CASSRTSGGAGQFF. CDR3 DNA: TGTGCCAGCAGCCGGACTAGCGGGGGGGCAGGGCAGTTCTTC.

This clonotype was observed a handful of times. The V and J genes are TRBV12-3 or TRBV12-4 and TRBJ2-5; D may be TRBD1 (6 bases). The CDR3 totals 13 residues. Trimming pared 5 bases from V and 5 bases from J, leaving 12 bases between. The DNA for the CDR3 is TGTGCCAGCAGTACACAGGGCACGGAGACCCAGTACTTC. It translates to CASSTQGTETQYF.

This chain joins TRBV12-3 or TRBV12-4 and TRBJ1-4; 10 positions match TRBD1. Unmatched junction bases numbered 7, after V lost 6 bases and J lost 6 bases. CDR3 length equals 15 residues. This chain's CDR3 is CASRPDRGADEKLFF. The DNA of the CDR3 is TGTGCCAGCAGGCCGGACAGGGGGGCTGATGAAAAACTGTTTTTT.

The gene calls are TRBV2 and TRBJ2-7; no firm D call. Germline CDR1 is SNHLY and CDR2 is FYNNEI. This CDR3 has 12 residues. Trimming took 3 bases from V and 5 from J, leaving 8 bases between them. The CDR3 DNA reads TGTGCCAGCAGTGACGTCCTAGACGAGCAGTACTTC. It yields the protein CASSDVLDEQYF. Supplemented by reference TRBV2 and TRBJ2-7, the full variable domain reads EPEVTQTPSHQVTQMGQEVILRCVPISNHLYFYWYRQILGQKVEFLVSFYNNEISEKSEIFDDQFSVERPDGSNFTLKIRSTKLEDSAMYFCASSDVLDEQYFGPGTRLTVT.

V is TRBV7-9 and J is TRBJ1-3; TRBD1 agrees at 7 bases. V gave up 5 bases and J gave up 5 bases; unmatched junction bases: 12. The CDR3 spans 16 residues. CDR1 is SEHNR, CDR2 FQNEAQ, per germline (reference sequence). Here the CDR3 reads CASSDTWTGGRNTIYF. The CDR3 coding sequence is TGTGCCAGCAGCGACACCTGGACAGGCGGTCGAAACACCATATATTTT.

This sequence joins TRBV19 and TRBJ2-1; 7 bases match TRBD1. CDR1 and CDR2 (germline): LNHDA, SQIVND (reference sequence). The junction had 6 bases not matched to a gene; V was cut back by 2 bases and J by 2 bases. The CDR3 has 16 amino acids. Here the CDR3 reads CASSIIRDRAYNEQFF. Written as DNA, the CDR3 is TGTGCCAGTAGTATAATCCGGGACAGAGCCTACAATGAGCAGTTCTTC.

The chain uses TRBV25-1 and TRBJ2-2, with a weak D call TRBD2 (7 bases). V lost 6 bases and J 8 bases, leaving 22 bases between the germline ends. CDR1 is MGHDK and CDR2 is SYGVNS in the germline V gene. The CDR3 covers 16 residues. The CDR3 sequence: CASRPPVSGGGGELFF. The DNA for the CDR3 is TGTGCCAGCAGGCCCCCCGTTTCGGGGGGCGGAGGGGAGCTGTTTTTT.

The genes are TRBV11-2 and TRBJ2-7; 7 bases align to TRBD1. Trimming cost V 2 bases and J 6 bases; bases outside gene matches: 10. The CDR3 runs to 15 residues. The germline V gene encodes CDR1 SGHAT and CDR2 FQNNGV. The CDR3 coding sequence is TGTGCCAGCAGCTTACGACGGACAGGTGCCCCCGAGCAGTACTTC. Protein: CASSLRRTGAPEQYF.

The chain has TRBV12-3 or TRBV12-4 and TRBJ2-1; 13 positions agree with TRBD2. V shed 4 bases, J shed 7 bases, and the junction held 4 bases outside the gene matches. This CDR3 spans 15 amino acids. The CDR3 bases are TGTGCCAGCAGTTCCGGGACTAGCGGGATGAATGAGCAGTTCTTC. It translates to CASSSGTSGMNEQFF.

This clonotype was seen a few times. The gene calls are TRBV10-3 and TRBJ1-2; 8 bases are a match to TRBD1. Germline loops: CDR1 ENHRY, CDR2 SYGVKD. The V segment lost 5 bases and the J segment 4 bases; nucleotides outside the gene matches: 3. This CDR3 contains 13 residues. The DNA for the CDR3 is TGTGCCATCAGTACGGACAGGGTCTATGGCTACACCTTC. Translation gives CAISTDRVYGYTF.

The chain recombines TRBV25-1 with TRBJ2-1; 15 nucleotides agree with TRBD2. CDR1 and CDR2 (germline): MGHDK, SYGVNS. The ends lost 2 bases at V and 5 bases at J; junction bases unmatched: 4. The CDR3 spans 17 residues. The CDR3 sequence: CASSERGLAGGHNEQFF. CDR3 sequence (DNA): TGTGCCAGCAGTGAACGGGGACTAGCGGGAGGCCACAATGAGCAGTTCTTC. The full variable domain, its missing parts supplied by reference TRBV25-1 and TRBJ2-1, is EADIYQTPRYLVIGTGKKITLECSQTMGHDKMYWYQQDPGMELHLIHYSYGVNSTEKGDLSSESTVSRIRTEHFPLTLESARPSHTSQYLCASSERGLAGGHNEQFFGPGTRLTVL.

J is TRBJ1-3 and V is TRBV19; tentatively, D is TRBD1 (6 bases). This CDR3 is 15 amino acids long. The ends were cut back, 6 bases at V and 0 bases at J, with 12 bases in the middle. Germline V gene sequence: CDR1 LNHDA, CDR2 SQIVND (reference sequence). CDR3 in DNA: TGTGCCAGTAGGATCACAGGGAACTCTGGAAACACCATATATTTT. It encodes CASRITGNSGNTIYF.

This clonotype has just a few counts. The gene calls are TRBV11-3 and TRBJ2-7; D gene uncertain. V lost 2 bases and J lost 3, with 14 bases in between. Per the germline V gene, CDR1 is SGHNT and CDR2 is YENEEA. The CDR3 is 15 amino acids. This CDR3 reads CASSLSVILNYEQYF. For the CDR3, the DNA is TGTGCCAGCAGCTTATCGGTAATACTAAACTACGAGCAGTACTTC.

This clonotype has just a few counts. The rearrangement joins TRBV25-1 to TRBJ2-1; 8 bases map to TRBD2. V lost 7 bases, J lost 2 bases, and 7 bases stayed unmatched. CDR1 MGHDK and CDR2 SYGVNS come from the germline V gene. The CDR3 is 15 residues long. CDR3 nucleotides: TGTGCCAGCACCAGCGGGGGAGGACCCTACAATGAGCAGTTCTTC. This gives the protein CASTSGGGPYNEQFF.

This clonotype showed up just a few times. V is TRBV20-1 and J is TRBJ2-1, with TRBD1 as a possible D gene (6 bases). Trimming removed 2 bases at V and 10 bases at J, with 15 bases between. This CDR3 contains 13 residues. Germline-derived CDR1 and CDR2 are DFQATT and SNEGSKA (reference sequence). In DNA form, the CDR3 reads TGCAGTGCTAGATGGGGGACATCGAGCGAGCAGTTCTTC. This sequence encodes CSARWGTSSEQFF.

This clonotype was observed at least ten times. The chain joins TRBV10-3 to TRBJ2-7; 7 nucleotides agree with TRBD2. V shed 4 bases and J 3 bases; nucleotides not matched to a gene: 6. Germline CDR1 ENHRY, CDR2 SYGVKD. The CDR3 sequence is 14 residues long. In nucleotides, the CDR3 is TGTGCCATCAGTGCGAGAGGGAGGGTCTACGAGCAGTACTTC. Translated: CAISARGRVYEQYF.

This clonotype was observed a single time. The gene calls are TRBV12-3 or TRBV12-4 and TRBJ2-6; D may be TRBD1 (5 bases). Trimming took off 11 bases at V and 0 bases at J, with 11 bases between the two ends. The CDR3 has 14 residues. The CDR3 bases are TGTGCCCTCGACGGACACTCTGGGGCCAACGTCCTGACTTTC. This encodes CALDGHSGANVLTF.

This clonotype was detected only a few times. The chain couples TRBV12-3 or TRBV12-4 to TRBJ1-1, with D tentatively TRBD1 (6 bases). Trimming stripped 2 bases from V and 5 bases from J, with 12 bases between. The CDR3 is 14 residues long. Here the CDR3 reads CASSLRTARTEAFF. The CDR3, as DNA: TGTGCCAGCAGTTTACGGACAGCGCGGACTGAAGCTTTCTTT.

The chain joins TRBV6-2 or TRBV6-3 to TRBJ2-7; TRBD1 agrees at 8 bases. The CDR3 spans 16 residues. The trim removed 6 bases at V and 3 bases at J, leaving 13 bases unmatched. Germline V CDR1 and CDR2: MNHEY, SVGEGT. The CDR3 region is CASSLIGQGLFYEQYF. CDR3 DNA: TGTGCCAGCAGCCTAATCGGACAGGGACTTTTCTACGAGCAGTACTTC.

Points on this clonotype: One junction end does not reproduce the germline sequence, and a read error may be involved. The chain has TRBV7-7 and TRBJ2-5; 7 bases are a match to TRBD2. CDR3 length equals 14 residues. Germline lookup yields CDR1 SSHAT and CDR2 FNYEAQ (reference sequence). The CDR3 bases are TGTGCTAGCAGCGCGGGACTACGACAAGAGACCCAGTACTTC. It encodes CASSAGLRQETQYF. Full variable domain (remainder filled in from reference TRBV7-7 and TRBJ2-5): GAGVSQSPRYKVTKRGQDVTLRCDPISSHATLYWYQQALGQGPEFLTYFNYEAQPDKSGLPSDRFSAERPEGSISTLTIQRTEQRDSAMYRCASSAGLRQETQYFGPGTRLLVL.

The rearrangement joins TRBV20-1 to TRBJ2-1; D possibly corresponds to TRBD2 (5 bases). The CDR3 is 14 amino acids. V lost 6 bases and J 0 bases, leaving 12 bases between the germline ends. Per germline, CDR1 DFQATT and CDR2 SNEGSKA (reference sequence). The CDR3 protein is CSAPDGDSYNEQFF. CDR3 sequence (DNA): TGCAGTGCCCCGGACGGGGACTCCTACAATGAGCAGTTCTTC.

V and J are TRBV12-3 or TRBV12-4 and TRBJ1-3; 8 bases are a match to TRBD1. The CDR3 extends over 17 amino acids. Trimming at V came to 8 bases and at J to 5 bases, leaving 17 bases not matched to a gene. The CDR3 reads CASWGTGSNFIRNTIYF. The CDR3, as DNA: TGTGCCAGCTGGGGGACAGGCTCCAATTTCATTCGAAACACCATATATTTT.

This clonotype was seen many times. V and J are TRBV6-5 and TRBJ2-7; 9 positions agree with TRBD2. V was clipped by 1 base and J by 5 bases; unmatched bases: 9. Germline CDR1 and CDR2: MNHEY and SVGAGI. This CDR3 is 16 amino acids long. CDR3 region: CASSYFSSGVGHEQYF. The CDR3, as DNA: TGTGCCAGCAGTTACTTCTCTAGCGGGGTCGGCCACGAGCAGTACTTC.

This clonotype has just a few counts. V and J are TRBV24-1 and TRBJ2-3; no firm D call. V shed 3 bases and J shed 2 bases, with 11 bases lying between them. CDR3 size: 15 residues. Looked up from germline, CDR1 is KGHDR and CDR2 is SFDVKD. The CDR3 bases are TGTGCCACCAGTGATCCCGCGACAACCACAGATACGCAGTATTTT. The encoded protein is CATSDPATTTDTQYF.